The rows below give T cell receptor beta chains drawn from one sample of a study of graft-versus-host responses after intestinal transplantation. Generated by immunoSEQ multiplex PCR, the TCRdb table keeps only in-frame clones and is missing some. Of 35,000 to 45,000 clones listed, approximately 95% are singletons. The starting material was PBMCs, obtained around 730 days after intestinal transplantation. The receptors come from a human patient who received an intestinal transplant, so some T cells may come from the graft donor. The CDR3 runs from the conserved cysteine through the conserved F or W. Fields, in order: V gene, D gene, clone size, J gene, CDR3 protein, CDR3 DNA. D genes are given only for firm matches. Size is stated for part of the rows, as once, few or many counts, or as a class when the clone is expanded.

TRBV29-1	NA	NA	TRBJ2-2	CSVQLAVTGELFF	TGCAGCGTTCAACTAGCCGTCACCGGGGAGCTGTTTTTT
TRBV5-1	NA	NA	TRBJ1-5	CASPRGEDSNQPQHF	TGCGCCAGTCCTAGGGGGGAAGATAGCAATCAGCCCCAGCATTTT
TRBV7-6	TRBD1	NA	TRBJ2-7	CASSLAVTGAPEQYF	TGTGCCAGCAGCTTAGCAGTGACAGGGGCCCCCGAGCAGTACTTC
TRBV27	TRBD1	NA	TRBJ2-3	CASSLLLRQGYSTDTQYF	TGTGCCAGCAGTTTGCTACTGAGACAGGGGTATAGCACAGATACGCAGTATTTT
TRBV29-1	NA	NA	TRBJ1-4	CSVGVTANEKLFF	TGCAGCGTTGGGGTTACGGCTAATGAAAAACTGTTTTTT
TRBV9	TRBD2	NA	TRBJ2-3	CASSETPAGVGADTQYF	TGTGCCAGCAGCGAGACCCCAGCGGGAGTTGGGGCAGATACGCAGTATTTT
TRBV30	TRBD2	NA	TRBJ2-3	CAGTSGGTDTQYF	TGTGCCGGGACTAGCGGGGGCACAGATACGCAGTATTTT
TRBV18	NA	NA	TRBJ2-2	CATKLGDDTGELFF	TGTGCCACCAAACTAGGGGATGACACCGGGGAGCTGTTTTTT
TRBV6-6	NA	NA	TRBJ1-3	CASSYEGSGNTIYF	TGTGCCAGCAGTTACGAGGGATCGGGAAACACCATATATTTT
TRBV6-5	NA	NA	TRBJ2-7	CASSYSVSEYEQYF	TGTGCCAGCAGTTACTCGGTGTCCGAATACGAGCAGTACTTC
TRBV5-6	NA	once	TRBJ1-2	CASSLERRGGYTF	TGTGCCAGCAGCTTGGAACGCAGGGGTGGCTACACCTTC
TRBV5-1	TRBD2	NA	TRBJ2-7	CASSLVGSGSYEQYF	TGCGCCAGCAGCTTGGTGGGTAGCGGGAGCTACGAGCAGTACTTC
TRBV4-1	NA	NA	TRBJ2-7	CASSPFKQYF	TGCGCCAGCAGCCCGTTCAAGCAGTACTTC
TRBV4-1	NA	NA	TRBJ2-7	CASSQDAGQIGRGSYEQYF	TGCGCCAGCAGCCAAGATGCGGGCCAGATAGGTAGGGGGTCCTACGAGCAGTACTTC
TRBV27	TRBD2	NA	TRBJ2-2	CASSPKPGLARTRLNTGELFF	TGTGCCAGCAGTCCAAAACCCGGACTAGCGCGAACTAGATTGAACACCGGGGAGCTGTTTTTT
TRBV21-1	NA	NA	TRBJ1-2	CAVGNYGYTF	TGTGCTGTGGGGAACTATGGCTACACCTTC
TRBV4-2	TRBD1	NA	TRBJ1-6	CASSQGDRPNSPLHF	TGTGCCAGCAGCCAAGGGGACAGGCCTAATTCACCCCTCCACTTT
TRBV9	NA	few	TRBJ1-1	CASSVGIRGMNTEAFF	TGTGCCAGCAGCGTAGGCATTCGGGGGATGAACACTGAAGCTTTCTTT
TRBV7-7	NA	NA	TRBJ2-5	CASSHYEETQYF	TGTGCCAGCAGCCACTACGAAGAGACCCAGTACTTC
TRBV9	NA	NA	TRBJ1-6	CASSVGDGDNSPLHF	TGTGCCAGCAGCGTAGGGGACGGTGATAATTCACCCCTCCACTTT
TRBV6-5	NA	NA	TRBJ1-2	CASSYLGREGGYTF	TGTGCCAGCAGTTACCTGGGTAGGGAAGGGGGCTACACCTTC
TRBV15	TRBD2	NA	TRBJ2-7	CATSRDRWRGKYEQYF	TGTGCCACCAGCAGAGATCGGTGGCGGGGGAAGTACGAGCAGTACTTC
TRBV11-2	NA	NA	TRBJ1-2	CASSSILFGPLYYGYTF	TGTGCCAGCAGCTCCATTCTCTTCGGGCCCCTTTACTATGGCTACACCTTC
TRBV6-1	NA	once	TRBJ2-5	CASRNPTVQETQYF	TGTGCCAGCAGGAATCCGACAGTACAAGAGACCCAGTACTTC
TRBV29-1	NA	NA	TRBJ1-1	CSVAGWETEAFF	TGCAGCGTCGCCGGATGGGAGACTGAAGCTTTCTTT
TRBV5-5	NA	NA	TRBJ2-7	CASSFDRTPSYEQYF	TGTGCCAGCAGCTTCGACAGAACTCCTTCCTACGAGCAGTACTTC
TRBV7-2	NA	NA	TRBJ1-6	CASSEGQGYSPLHF	TGTGCCAGCAGCGAAGGACAAGGTTATTCACCCCTCCACTTT